This T cell receptor beta chain was identified in a study of T-cell memory formation after mild COVID-19. Study at large: TCR clusters were mostly donor specific.

Study-wide points: Among clones contracting day 15 to 85, CD4/CD8 was balanced, whereas later expanders leaned CD4+.

The germline gives CDR1 SGHRS, CDR2 YFSETQ. This CDR3 contains 13 residues. V dropped 5 bases and J dropped 6 bases, with 14 bases sitting between them. In its sample, this clonotype was seen a few times. Antigen: not known. A 5'RACE reaction primed in the constant segment made cDNA libraries of TCR alpha and TCR beta, and these carried sample barcodes and UMIs. TCRdb used MiXCR to reprocess the 5' RACE reads, holding one entry per CDR3 protein. The sample records around 200,000 distinct CDR3 sequences, more than 8% being singletons. Sequencing was performed on PBMCs or a T cell subset sorted from them (not recorded which). The clonotype was recovered from a man aged 18 to 30 who had mild COVID-19 (a few samples of this study predate the infection). Cell type and time point are not known. V usage is TRBV5-1 and J usage is TRBJ1-2; D unresolved. Here the CDR3 DNA reads TGCGCCAGCAGAGGTTCCCAGACGGATGGCTACACCTTC. Its translation is CASRGSQTDGYTF.